This TCR beta chain derives from a study of blood T cell repertoires in COVID-19. Across the whole study: Sources were T cells, B-cell-depleted T cells, or PBMCs; the material itself was cDNA or gDNA.

As handled by the study authors: By means of reference gene primer amplification, nucleated cell counts were estimated. Produced via immunoSEQ multiplex PCR; TCRdb's table is partial and in-frame only. D and trimming come from the DNA, and the V and J calls and clone size come from that table. Of roughly 140,000 clones detected, 80% to 90% appear once; the ten largest clones hold approximately 2.8%. Per the germline V gene, CDR1 is SGHAT and CDR2 is FQNNGV. The V end was cut by 1 base, the J end by 3 bases, with 18 bases between. The CDR3 has 18 residues. The TCR comes from a woman in her sixties with active COVID-19. V and J are TRBV11-2 and TRBJ2-2; maybe TRBD2 (8 bases). The sample comprised peripheral blood. The CDR3 DNA sequence: TGTGCCAGCAGCTTAGGCCGGGGGGGGACAGACTACACCGGGGAGCTGTTTTTT. It translates to CASSLGRGGTDYTGELFF.